This T cell receptor (beta chain) is drawn from a study of cytomegalovirus exposure and HLA in healthy donors. PCR primers comprised 60 Vbeta and 13 Jbeta primers. The table came from immunoSEQ multiplex PCR; TCRdb's copy has only in-frame clones and leaves some out. The sample lists 110,000 or so clones, approximately 80% occurring once. The V and J ends lost 1 base and 2 bases, in that order; junction bases with no gene match: 3. CDR3 length: 17 residues. Germline V gives CDR1 MGHRA, CDR2 YSYEKL. The sample consisted of PBMCs. This receptor was identified in a man aged 50 to 59 in good health and CMV-seropositive. The V and J genes are TRBV4-1 and TRBJ2-2; TRBD1 aligns across 11 bases. The CDR3 DNA follows: TGCGCCAGCAGCCAAGTTCGGACAGGGGGCAACACCGGGGAGCTGTTTTTT. Protein: CASSQVRTGGNTGELFF.